Reported below is one TCR beta chain. The authors divided CD4+ cells into CD45RA+ naive and CD45RA-negative memory subsets. This entry is derived from a study of shared clonotypes between healthy human individuals. Study-level information: A donor's plate count was three for CD4 naive and three for CD4 memory; CD8 naive had two and CD8 memory one.

Running of the assay took place at deep level. Each cell subset's genomic DNA was divided evenly among several immunoSEQ plates. Clones were read by immunoSEQ multiplex PCR, and TCRdb kept only the in-frame ones, dropping some. Here the sample spans over a million clones, 78% being singletons. V lost 5 bases and J lost 1, with 10 bases in between. CDR1 MGHDK and CDR2 SYGVNS come from the germline V gene. The CDR3 covers 14 residues. This chain joins TRBV25-1 and TRBJ2-3; D remains ambiguous. This receptor was taken from a man between 18 and 29 years old in good health. Some clones in this sample may be carry-over from other donors' samples. Sequenced: memory CD4+ T cells from PBMCs. The sample's subset: CD45RA-negative fraction. Here the CDR3 reads CASSYHLGTDTQYF. Here the CDR3 DNA reads TGTGCCAGCAGTTACCACCTTGGCACAGATACGCAGTATTTT.